These 23 T cell receptor beta chains originate from one sample sequenced in a study of blood T cell repertoires in COVID-19 (dated by TCRdb to between 2020 and 2021). The library was prepared using the immunoSEQ multiplex PCR assay. The clones in this table, taken by TCRdb from immuneACCESS, are in-frame only. Not every clone is retained; where verified, under half of the shortfall comes from an unresolved V gene, and the cause of the rest is unknown. Here the sample has about 65,000 clones; 80% to 95% occur a single time. 2.9% of the sample is in the top ten clones. The sequencing input was peripheral blood. The receptors were sampled from a man between 65 and 79 years old with active COVID-19.

The rearrangement joins TRBV5-6 to TRBJ1-2, with D perhaps TRBD1 (6 bases). Germline assignment: CDR1 SGHDT and CDR2 YYEEEE. V dropped 3 bases and J dropped 2 bases, with 11 bases sitting between them. The CDR3 is 14 residues long. This chain's CDR3 is CASSYTGSNYGYTF. In DNA, the CDR3 is TGTGCCAGCAGCTATACAGGGTCGAACTATGGCTACACCTTC.

The rearrangement uses TRBV3-1 (or the pseudogene TRBV3-2) and TRBJ1-1; the D is unclear. The germline V gene has CDR1 LGHDT and CDR2 YNNKEL (reference sequence). The CDR3 runs to 15 residues. The V end was cut by 0 bases, the J end by 4 bases, with 12 bases between. The CDR3: CASSQDPGRGTEAFF. The CDR3 nucleotides are TGTGCCAGCAGCCAAGATCCCGGGCGGGGCACTGAAGCTTTCTTT.

The genes are TRBV4-1 and TRBJ2-3, with 8 bases matching TRBD1. J lost 0 bases, V lost 1 base, and 12 bases had no gene match. This CDR3 region has 19 residues. CDR1 MGHRA and CDR2 YSYEKL come from the germline V gene. DNA for the CDR3: TGCGCCAGCAGCCAAGTGATGGCACCGGGACAGGTTAGCACAGATACGCAGTATTTT. This encodes CASSQVMAPGQVSTDTQYF.

The rearrangement links TRBV6-5 to TRBJ2-7, with TRBD2 as a possible D gene (5 bases). Germline V CDR1 and CDR2: MNHEY, SVGAGI. The V gene lost 6 bases and the J gene lost 2 bases, with 11 bases spanning the gap. This CDR3 is 13 amino acids long. In DNA form, the CDR3 reads TGTGCCAGCAGGTACGGACTGACCTACGAGCAGTACTTC. Its protein product is CASRYGLTYEQYF.

The chain has TRBV2 and TRBJ1-6; D remains ambiguous. Germline V gene lookup returns CDR1 SNHLY and CDR2 FYNNEI. The germline V and J ends were trimmed by 2 bases and 7 bases, with 15 bases remaining between them. The CDR3 is made up of 16 amino acids. The CDR3 sequence is CASSEWRAPDNSPLHF. The CDR3, as DNA: TGTGCCAGCAGTGAATGGCGGGCCCCGGACAATTCACCCCTCCACTTT.

The chain recombines TRBV25-1 with TRBJ1-3; TRBD1 is a possible D gene (6 bases). The CDR3 contains 15 residues. CDR1 is MGHDK, CDR2 SYGVNS, per germline. Trimming stripped 7 bases from V and 3 bases from J, with 16 bases between. This chain's CDR3 is CASTLGGGGGNTIYF. The CDR3 DNA is TGTGCCAGCACGCTAGGGGGGGGAGGTGGAAACACCATATATTTT.

The chain couples TRBV7-2 to TRBJ1-5; 7 nucleotides align to TRBD1. Unmatched junction bases numbered 7, after V lost 7 bases and J lost 1 base. This CDR3 has 15 amino acids. Germline CDR1 SGHTA, CDR2 FQGNSA. CDR3 sequence reads: CASIPGRGSNQPQHF. CDR3 nucleotides: TGTGCCAGCATCCCCGGCAGGGGGAGCAATCAGCCCCAGCATTTT.

The chain employs TRBV29-1 and TRBJ2-3, with 10 bases fitting TRBD1. V lost 6 bases and J lost 5; bases outside the gene matches: 5. Germline lookup yields CDR1 SQVTM and CDR2 ANQGSEA. The CDR3 contains 13 residues. The CDR3 region is CSVGTGVGDTQYF. The CDR3 DNA is TGCAGCGTCGGGACAGGGGTTGGAGATACGCAGTATTTT.

This chain links TRBV29-1 with TRBJ1-2; TRBD1 agrees at 11 bases. Germline-derived CDR1 and CDR2 are SQVTM and ANQGSEA. V lost 6 bases to trimming and J lost 1 base; unmatched junction nucleotides: 10. The CDR3 has 16 residues. The CDR3 region is CSVAAPGQGVNYGYTF. In nucleotides, the CDR3 is TGCAGCGTCGCGGCCCCGGGACAGGGGGTTAACTATGGCTACACCTTC. Full variable domain (outside the CDR3, taken from reference TRBV29-1 and TRBJ1-2): SAVISQKPSRDICQRGTSLTIQCQVDSQVTMMFWYRQQPGQSLTLIATANQGSEATYESGFVIDKFPISRPNLTFSTLTVSNMSPEDSSIYLCSVAAPGQGVNYGYTFGSGTRLTVV.

This clone showed up just a few times. The chain combines TRBV19 with TRBJ1-5, with 10 nucleotides matching TRBD1. Germline trimming cut 4 bases from V and 5 bases from J; bases unmatched to any gene: 8. The CDR3 runs to 16 residues. Per the germline V gene, CDR1 is LNHDA and CDR2 is SQIVND (reference sequence). Here the CDR3 DNA reads TGTGCCAGTAGTAGACAGGACAGGGGGTCCCATCAGCCCCAGCATTTT. This sequence encodes CASSRQDRGSHQPQHF.

The genes are TRBV7-9 and TRBJ2-5; 7 bases are shared with TRBD1. This CDR3 has 16 residues. CDR1 SEHNR and CDR2 FQNEAQ come from the germline V gene (reference sequence). J lost 0 bases, V lost 5 bases, and 9 bases had no gene match. DNA for the CDR3: TGTGCCAGCAGCCCCCGGACAGGAGGACACCAAGAGACCCAGTACTTC. Amino acids: CASSPRTGGHQETQYF.

This sequence joins TRBV18 and TRBJ2-7; 11 bases align to TRBD2. CDR1 and CDR2 (germline): KGHSH, LQKENI. V shed 3 bases, J shed 0 bases, and the junction held 1 base outside the gene matches. CDR3 length equals 15 residues. CDR3 region: CASSPSGGVSYEQYF. The CDR3 coding sequence is TGTGCCAGCTCACCTAGCGGGGGGGTCTCCTACGAGCAGTACTTC.

The chain carries TRBV12-3 or TRBV12-4 and TRBJ1-5; D is unclear. V was clipped by 6 bases and J by 3 bases, with 9 bases between them. The CDR3 contains 13 residues. The CDR3 loop reads CASRLNNNQPQHF. In nucleotides, the CDR3 is TGTGCCAGCAGACTAAACAACAATCAGCCCCAGCATTTT.

V and J are TRBV6-6 and TRBJ1-2, with TRBD1 identical over 8 bases. The CDR3 is 14 amino acids. Germline V gene lookup returns CDR1 MNHNY and CDR2 SVGAGI (reference sequence). V shed 5 bases and J 7 bases; nucleotides not matched to a gene: 9. Here the CDR3 DNA reads TGTGCCAGCAGTACCCTTGACAGGGGAAGTGGCTACACCTTC. It specifies CASSTLDRGSGYTF.

The V call is TRBV28, the J call TRBJ2-1; D remains unclear. The ends were cut back, 5 bases at V and 4 bases at J, with 9 bases in the middle. The length of the CDR3 is 13 residues. The germline gives CDR1 MDHEN, CDR2 SYDVKM. CDR3 sequence: CASSTSTYNEQFF. CDR3 in DNA: TGTGCCAGCAGTACATCGACTTACAATGAGCAGTTCTTC.

This chain links TRBV6-6 with TRBJ1-2, with TRBD1 matching 7 bases. V lost 8 bases, J lost 2 bases, and 14 bases stayed unmatched. The CDR3 length is 16 residues. CDR1 and CDR2 from the germline V gene are MNHNY and SVGAGI (reference sequence). In DNA, the CDR3 is TGTGCCAGCGGCCAGGGGGGAGTCGGAGGAAACTATGGCTACACCTTC. Translated: CASGQGGVGGNYGYTF.

J is TRBJ2-1 and V is TRBV9, with D possibly TRBD2 on 6 matching bases. Germline values: CDR1 SGDLS, CDR2 YYNGEE. CDR3 size: 15 residues. Trimming shortened V by 4 bases and J by 2 bases, and 13 bases separated the two germline ends. The CDR3 sequence: CASSPRDSPYNEQFF. The CDR3, as DNA: TGTGCCAGCAGCCCCCGGGACTCACCCTACAATGAGCAGTTCTTC.

This clone was seen only a few times. The chain links TRBV6-5 to TRBJ2-7; the D gene is possibly TRBD1 (5 bases). Germline loops: CDR1 MNHEY, CDR2 SVGAGI. Trimming took 2 bases from V and 6 from J, leaving 5 bases between them. The CDR3 runs 11 residues. The CDR3 reads CASSYGAEQYF. The CDR3 coding sequence is TGTGCCAGCAGTTACGGGGCCGAGCAGTACTTC.

The genes are TRBV20-1 and TRBJ1-5, with D perhaps matching TRBD1 (5 bases). The V end was cut by 2 bases, the J end by 8 bases, with 7 bases between. The CDR3 loop spans 11 amino acids. CDR1 is DFQATT, CDR2 SNEGSKA, per germline (reference sequence). The CDR3 sequence is CSARWGEPQHF. The CDR3 nucleotides read TGCAGTGCTAGATGGGGGGAGCCCCAGCATTTT.

The chain employs TRBV25-1 and TRBJ1-1, with 7 positions matching TRBD1. Losses at the gene ends were 6 bases for V and 1 base for J; bases not matched to a gene: 14. Germline CDR1 and CDR2: MGHDK and SYGVNS. This CDR3 comprises 17 residues. CDR3 bases: TGTGCCAGCAGCCAACCGGGGGACAGCTGGGGGAACACTGAAGCTTTCTTT. Translated, it gives CASSQPGDSWGNTEAFF.

The rearrangement links TRBV6-5 to TRBJ2-1; 10 bases align to TRBD1. Germline-derived CDR1 and CDR2 are MNHEY and SVGAGI. The CDR3 runs to 15 residues. After removal of 6 bases from V and 4 bases from J, the junction contained 6 bases not matched to a gene. The chain's CDR3 is CASRPGTGAYNEQFF. CDR3 sequence (DNA): TGTGCCAGCAGACCTGGGACAGGGGCTTACAATGAGCAGTTCTTC.

The chain joins TRBV14 to TRBJ2-5; D remains ambiguous. From germline, CDR1 is SGHDN and CDR2 FVKESK. This CDR3 region has 16 residues. The ends were cut back, 0 bases at V and 4 bases at J, with 15 bases in the middle. CDR3 region: CASSQDLHGFGETQYF. In DNA form, the CDR3 reads TGTGCCAGCAGCCAAGATCTTCACGGTTTCGGAGAGACCCAGTACTTC.

The rearrangement links TRBV12-3 or TRBV12-4 to TRBJ1-1; TRBD1 agrees at 7 bases. The V and J ends lost 3 bases and 7 bases, in that order; junction bases with no gene match: 5. This CDR3 comprises 13 residues. This CDR3 reads CASSFRQGSEAFF. CDR3 coding DNA: TGTGCCAGCAGTTTCCGACAGGGCAGTGAAGCTTTCTTT.